The source of this T cell receptor (beta chain) is a study of technical replicates of blood from a few donors. Some clones are missing from TCRdb's copy, which holds only in-frame ones; the method was immunoSEQ multiplex PCR. The data contain 67,000 or so clones, about 95% of them seen just once; the ten biggest clones take up 0.2% to 0.3%. Trimming cost V 8 bases and J 10 bases; bases outside gene matches: 7. CDR1 and CDR2 (germline): MDHEN, SYDVKM. The CDR3 is made up of 11 amino acids. The TCR comes from a human donor in good health. Sequenced material: T cells isolated from PBMCs. The chain couples TRBV28 to TRBJ1-1, with 7 bases identical to TRBD1. The CDR3 region has the DNA TGTGCCAGCCGGGGGACAGTAGGAGCTTTCTTT. Translation: CASRGTVGAFF.